These T cell receptor beta chains were read from a single sample in a study of beta chain features in type 1 diabetes. Profiling relied on immunoSEQ multiplex PCR, and the TCRdb table lists in-frame clones only, not all of them. The repertoire holds 300,000 to 350,000 clones, roughly a tenth seen once, with 0.9% to 1.1% in the top ten. Sequencing was carried out using central memory CD4+ T cells from blood. The receptor source for this set is a man aged 25 to 40 with type 1 diabetes. CDR3s include the opening cysteine and the closing phenylalanine or tryptophan. Each record gives: J gene, V gene, clone size, D gene, CDR3 DNA, CDR3 protein. A D gene is named only where the DNA matches it firmly. Where a row states a size, it is once, few, many or the class of an expanded clone; other rows omit it.

J: TRBJ2-3
V: TRBV18
size: few
D: NA
DNA: TGTGCCAGCTCACCACCGAGCCGGCCGGGAGATACGCAGTATTTT
CDR3: CASSPPSRPGDTQYF

J: TRBJ2-2
V: TRBV5-1
size: NA
D: TRBD1
DNA: TGCGCCAGCAGCTTGGACGGACAGGGACCAACCGGGGAGCTGTTTTTT
CDR3: CASSLDGQGPTGELFF

J: TRBJ2-1
V: TRBV19
size: NA
D: NA
DNA: TGTGCCAGTAGTAGTACGCGGGCTAGCTCCTACAATGAGCAGTTCTTC
CDR3: CASSSTRASSYNEQFF

J: TRBJ2-1
V: TRBV7-2
size: few
D: TRBD2
DNA: TGCGCCAGCAGCCAAGCGGGGGAAAGTGGGTATGAGCAGTTCTTC
CDR3: CASSQAGESGYEQFF

J: TRBJ1-2
V: TRBV4-3
size: NA
D: NA
DNA: TGCGCCAGCAGCCCCTTGGGTGAAGGGTCGACCTATGGCTACACCTTC
CDR3: CASSPLGEGSTYGYTF

J: TRBJ2-7
V: TRBV11-2
size: few
D: NA
DNA: TGTGCCAGCAGCTTACATAATAACAGGGACTACGAGCAGTACTTC
CDR3: CASSLHNNRDYEQYF

J: TRBJ1-5
V: TRBV5-4
size: few
D: TRBD1
DNA: TGTGCCAGCAGCTTGGACAGGGGAGGCAATCAGCCCCAGCATTTT
CDR3: CASSLDRGGNQPQHF

J: TRBJ2-3
V: TRBV7-9
size: NA
D: TRBD2
DNA: TGTGCCAGCAGCGAAGCGGGGGCGAGCACAGATACGCAGTATTTT
CDR3: CASSEAGASTDTQYF

J: TRBJ1-1
V: TRBV30
size: many
D: NA
DNA: TGTGCCTGGAGCCGACAGACGGGAGCTGAAGCTTTCTTT
CDR3: CAWSRQTGAEAFF

J: TRBJ2-7
V: TRBV28
size: few
D: TRBD1
DNA: TGTGCCAGCTCCCGGGACAGGGGCTACGAGCAGTACTTC
CDR3: CASSRDRGYEQYF

J: TRBJ2-1
V: TRBV7-2
size: few
D: NA
DNA: TGTGCCAGCAGCTTGATGATCGGGAATGAGCAGTTCTTC
CDR3: CASSLMIGNEQFF

J: TRBJ2-7
V: TRBV18
size: NA
D: TRBD2
DNA: TGTGCCAGCTCACCGGTCAAGCGGGGGGTCCCCGGGTACGAGCAGTACTTC
CDR3: CASSPVKRGVPGYEQYF

J: TRBJ1-2
V: TRBV2
size: NA
D: NA
DNA: TGTGCCAGCAACCGGGAGAACTATGGCTACACCTTC
CDR3: CASNRENYGYTF

J: TRBJ2-3
V: TRBV4-3
size: NA
D: NA
DNA: TGCGCCAGCAGCCTTACAGCATTGGGCACAGATACGCAGTATTTT
CDR3: CASSLTALGTDTQYF

J: TRBJ2-1
V: TRBV10-3
size: few
D: TRBD1
DNA: TGTGCCATCAGTCCGTCGACAGGGAACAATGAGCAGTTCTTC
CDR3: CAISPSTGNNEQFF

J: TRBJ2-5
V: TRBV5-6
size: few
D: NA
DNA: TGTGCCAGCAGCTTGTCGGGAAATCAAGAGACCCAGTACTTC
CDR3: CASSLSGNQETQYF

J: TRBJ2-7
V: TRBV9
size: few
D: NA
DNA: TGTGCCAGCAGCGTCGGCCTAACCTACGAGCAGTACTTC
CDR3: CASSVGLTYEQYF

J: TRBJ1-6
V: TRBV11-2
size: few
D: NA
DNA: TGTGCCAGCAGCTTGGCCGCCTATTCACCCCTCCACTTT
CDR3: CASSLAAYSPLHF

J: TRBJ1-1
V: TRBV19
size: NA
D: TRBD1
DNA: TGTGCCAGTAGTCCACCTAGGGACAGGGGCACTGAAGCTTTCTTT
CDR3: CASSPPRDRGTEAFF

J: TRBJ2-5
V: TRBV18
size: NA
D: TRBD1
DNA: TGTGCCAGCTCACCACGACAGGGGGCGGTCGAGACCCAGTACTTC
CDR3: CASSPRQGAVETQYF

J: TRBJ1-6
V: TRBV7-2
size: NA
D: NA
DNA: TGTGCCAGCAGCTTGGGGTTCCAAAATTCACCCCTCCACTTT
CDR3: CASSLGFQNSPLHF

J: TRBJ1-2
V: TRBV6-1
size: NA
D: NA
DNA: TGTGCCAGCCTCGCATCTAGCTATGGCTACACCTTC
CDR3: CASLASSYGYTF

J: TRBJ2-1
V: TRBV11-2
size: NA
D: TRBD2
DNA: TGTGCCAGCAGAAATAGCGGGACTTTCTCCTACAATGAGCAGTTCTTC
CDR3: CASRNSGTFSYNEQFF

J: TRBJ1-6
V: TRBV9
size: few
D: NA
DNA: TGTGCCAGCAGCGCCGCCCCGCGGGATAATTCACCCCTCCACTTT
CDR3: CASSAAPRDNSPLHF

J: TRBJ1-5
V: TRBV6-1
size: few
D: NA
DNA: TGTGCCAGCAGTGAAAGGGAGGACCAGCCCCAGCATTTT
CDR3: CASSEREDQPQHF

J: TRBJ1-5
V: TRBV9
size: NA
D: NA
DNA: TGTGCCAGCAGCCTTAGAGGGTCAGGAGGCTATAGCAATCAGCCCCAGCATTTT
CDR3: CASSLRGSGGYSNQPQHF

J: TRBJ1-6
V: TRBV7-9
size: few
D: NA
DNA: TGTGCCAGCAGCCCTAGAGGGGTAATGGATTCACCCCTCCACTTT
CDR3: CASSPRGVMDSPLHF

J: TRBJ1-6
V: TRBV7-9
size: few
D: TRBD1
DNA: TGTGCCAGCAGCTCTGACAGGGGGCTAAATTCACCCCTCCACTTT
CDR3: CASSSDRGLNSPLHF

J: TRBJ2-3
V: TRBV29-1
size: NA
D: TRBD2
DNA: TGCAGCGTTCCGGGACTAGCGGCCCTACCGGATACGCAGTATTTT
CDR3: CSVPGLAALPDTQYF

J: TRBJ2-3
V: TRBV11-2
size: few
D: NA
DNA: TGTGCCAGCAGCCTCCGGGACGGGGGCACAGATACGCAGTATTTT
CDR3: CASSLRDGGTDTQYF

J: TRBJ2-7
V: TRBV9
size: NA
D: TRBD1
DNA: TGTGCCAGCAGCGTAGGGCCAGGGGGATCCTACGAGCAGTACTTC
CDR3: CASSVGPGGSYEQYF

J: TRBJ1-1
V: TRBV27
size: NA
D: NA
DNA: TGTGCCAGCAGTTATTTCGGGCGGGGCCAAGCTTTCTTT
CDR3: CASSYFGRGQAFF

J: TRBJ2-2
V: TRBV27
size: few
D: NA
DNA: TGTGCCAGCAGGGCGGGGCTCGGGGAGCTGTTTTTT
CDR3: CASRAGLGELFF

J: TRBJ2-3
V: TRBV11-2
size: NA
D: TRBD2
DNA: TGTGCCAGCAGCTTAGCTCTAGCGGGGTTTGATACGCAGTATTTT
CDR3: CASSLALAGFDTQYF

J: TRBJ2-2
V: TRBV6-5
size: few
D: NA
DNA: TGTGCCAGCAGTTACTCGCGGGCCGGGGAGCTGTTTTTT
CDR3: CASSYSRAGELFF

J: TRBJ1-6
V: TRBV10-3
size: many
D: NA
DNA: TGTGCCATCAGTGACGGGACCAATAATTCACCCCTCCACTTT
CDR3: CAISDGTNNSPLHF

J: TRBJ1-2
V: TRBV29-1
size: NA
D: TRBD1
DNA: TGCAGCGCCACAGGGGTGGGAGGCTACACCTTC
CDR3: CSATGVGGYTF

J: TRBJ1-1
V: TRBV4-3
size: few
D: NA
DNA: TGCGCCAGCAGCCTAACACGGGAGGGGGTCACTGAAGCTTTCTTT
CDR3: CASSLTREGVTEAFF

J: TRBJ2-7
V: TRBV11-2
size: few
D: TRBD1
DNA: TGTGCCAGCAGCACGCGGACAGGGAGCGACGAGCAGTACTTC
CDR3: CASSTRTGSDEQYF

J: TRBJ1-4
V: TRBV29-1
size: NA
D: NA
DNA: TGCAGCGTTGTAGCAACTAATGAAAAACTGTTTTTT
CDR3: CSVVATNEKLFF

J: TRBJ2-7
V: TRBV20-1
size: NA
D: NA
DNA: TGCAGTGCTTGGAGCTACGAGCAGTACTTC
CDR3: CSAWSYEQYF

J: TRBJ2-3
V: TRBV9
size: NA
D: NA
DNA: TGTGCCAGCAGCGCACTACAGGGGGGGACAGATACGCAGTATTTT
CDR3: CASSALQGGTDTQYF

J: TRBJ1-2
V: TRBV28
size: few
D: TRBD1
DNA: TGTGCCAGCAGTTTATGGCACCAAGGACAGGGGGCTTATGGCTACACCTTC
CDR3: CASSLWHQGQGAYGYTF

J: TRBJ1-1
V: TRBV9
size: few
D: NA
DNA: TGTGCCAGCAGCGTAGCCCCGGGGGCGAACACTGAAGCTTTCTTT
CDR3: CASSVAPGANTEAFF

J: TRBJ2-7
V: TRBV12-5
size: few
D: NA
DNA: TGTGCTAGTGGTTTAGGGGGTACCTACGAGCAGTACTTC
CDR3: CASGLGGTYEQYF

J: TRBJ2-2
V: TRBV7-2
size: few
D: NA
DNA: TGTGCCAGCGGGCCTTATTACACCGGGGAGCTGTTTTTT
CDR3: CASGPYYTGELFF

J: TRBJ2-7
V: TRBV11-2
size: NA
D: TRBD1
DNA: TGTGCCAGCAGCTTTTCGACAGGGGGCACCTACGAGCAGTACTTC
CDR3: CASSFSTGGTYEQYF

J: TRBJ2-2
V: TRBV5-1
size: many
D: NA
DNA: TGCGCCAGCAGCTTGGGCTCGGGTAGGACCGGGGAGCTGTTTTTT
CDR3: CASSLGSGRTGELFF

J: TRBJ1-1
V: TRBV19
size: NA
D: TRBD1
DNA: TGTGCCAGTAGTATACGGGGACAGTTCACTGAAGCTTTCTTT
CDR3: CASSIRGQFTEAFF

J: TRBJ2-7
V: TRBV7-2
size: few
D: NA
DNA: TGTGCCAGCAGTTATAGAGTACCCTCCTACGAGCAGTACTTC
CDR3: CASSYRVPSYEQYF

J: TRBJ2-2
V: TRBV6-6
size: NA
D: TRBD1
DNA: TGTGCCAGCACCCGGACAGGGGAGGTATACGGGGAGCTGTTTTTT
CDR3: CASTRTGEVYGELFF

J: TRBJ2-3
V: TRBV7-9
size: few
D: NA
DNA: TGTGCCAGCAGATATTTAAGTTCAGATACGCAGTATTTT
CDR3: CASRYLSSDTQYF

J: TRBJ2-7
V: TRBV5-6
size: NA
D: TRBD1
DNA: TGTGCCAGCAGCTCAGTTGAGACGACAGGGATCCACGAGCAGTACTTC
CDR3: CASSSVETTGIHEQYF